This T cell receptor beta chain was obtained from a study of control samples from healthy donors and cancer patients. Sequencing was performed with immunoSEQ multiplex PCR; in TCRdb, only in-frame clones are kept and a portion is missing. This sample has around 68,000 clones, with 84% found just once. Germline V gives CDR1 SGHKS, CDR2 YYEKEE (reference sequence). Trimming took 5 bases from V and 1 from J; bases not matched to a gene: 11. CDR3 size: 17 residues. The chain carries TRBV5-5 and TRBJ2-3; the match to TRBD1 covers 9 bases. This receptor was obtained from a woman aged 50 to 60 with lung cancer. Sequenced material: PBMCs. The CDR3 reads CASSRTGAVTGTDTQYF. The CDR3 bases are TGTGCCAGCAGTCGGACAGGGGCCGTAACTGGCACAGATACGCAGTATTTT.